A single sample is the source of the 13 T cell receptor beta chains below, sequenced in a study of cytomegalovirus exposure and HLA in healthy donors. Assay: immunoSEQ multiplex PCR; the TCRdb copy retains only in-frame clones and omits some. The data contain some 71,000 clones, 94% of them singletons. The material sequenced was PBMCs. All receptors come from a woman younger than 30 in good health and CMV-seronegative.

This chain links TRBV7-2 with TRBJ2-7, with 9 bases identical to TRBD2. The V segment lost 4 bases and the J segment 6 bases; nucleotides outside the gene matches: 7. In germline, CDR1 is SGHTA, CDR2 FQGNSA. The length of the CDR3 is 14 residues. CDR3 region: CASSWREGSVEQYF. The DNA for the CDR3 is TGTGCCAGCAGCTGGCGGGAGGGTTCCGTCGAGCAGTACTTC.

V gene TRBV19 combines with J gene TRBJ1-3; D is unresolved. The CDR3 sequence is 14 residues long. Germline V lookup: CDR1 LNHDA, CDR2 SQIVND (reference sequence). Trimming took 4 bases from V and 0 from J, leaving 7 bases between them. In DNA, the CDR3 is TGTGCCAGTAGTACTGACTACTCTGGAAACACCATATATTTT. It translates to CASSTDYSGNTIYF.

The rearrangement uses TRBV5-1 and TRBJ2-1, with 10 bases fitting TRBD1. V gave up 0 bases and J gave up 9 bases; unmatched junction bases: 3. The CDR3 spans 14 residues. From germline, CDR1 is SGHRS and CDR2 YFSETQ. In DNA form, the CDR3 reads TGCGCCAGCAGCTTGGGACAGGGGGCGGGTGAGCAGTTCTTC. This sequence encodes CASSLGQGAGEQFF. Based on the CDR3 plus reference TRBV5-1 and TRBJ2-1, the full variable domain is KAGVTQTPRYLIKTRGQQVTLSCSPISGHRSVSWYQQTPGQGLQFLFEYFSETQRNKGNFPGRFSGRQFSNSRSEMNVSTLELGDSALYLCASSLGQGAGEQFFGPGTRLTVL.

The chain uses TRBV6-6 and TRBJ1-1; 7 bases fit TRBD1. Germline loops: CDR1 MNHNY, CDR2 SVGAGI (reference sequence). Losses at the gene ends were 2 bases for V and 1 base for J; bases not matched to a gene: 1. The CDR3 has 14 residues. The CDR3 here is CASSYGDRNTEAFF. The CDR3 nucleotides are TGTGCCAGCAGTTACGGGGACAGGAACACTGAAGCTTTCTTT.

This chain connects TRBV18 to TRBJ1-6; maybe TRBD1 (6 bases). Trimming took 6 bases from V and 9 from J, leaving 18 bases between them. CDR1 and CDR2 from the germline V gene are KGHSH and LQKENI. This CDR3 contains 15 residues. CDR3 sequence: CASSPLQGSSSPLHF. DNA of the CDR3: TGTGCCAGCTCGCCCCTACAGGGCTCTAGTTCACCCCTCCACTTT.

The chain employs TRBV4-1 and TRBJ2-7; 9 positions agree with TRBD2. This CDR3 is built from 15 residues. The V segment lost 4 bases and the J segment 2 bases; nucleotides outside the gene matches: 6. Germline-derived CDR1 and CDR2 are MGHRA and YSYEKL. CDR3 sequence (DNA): TGCGCCAGCAGCCTACGACTAGCGGTGACCTACGAGCAGTACTTC. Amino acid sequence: CASSLRLAVTYEQYF.

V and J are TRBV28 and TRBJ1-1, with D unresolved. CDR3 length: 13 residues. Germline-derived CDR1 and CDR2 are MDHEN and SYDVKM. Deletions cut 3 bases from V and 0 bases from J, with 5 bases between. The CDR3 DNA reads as TGTGCCAGCAGTTTTTCCGTGAACACTGAAGCTTTCTTT. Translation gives CASSFSVNTEAFF.

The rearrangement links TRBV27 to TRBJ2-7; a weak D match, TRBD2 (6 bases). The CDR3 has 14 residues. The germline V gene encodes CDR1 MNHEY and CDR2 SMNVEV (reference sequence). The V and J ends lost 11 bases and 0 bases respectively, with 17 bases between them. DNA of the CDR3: TGTGCCGCGAGAAGTGGGGGGAGCTCCTACGAGCAGTACTTC. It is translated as CAARSGGSSYEQYF.

The CDR3 coding sequence is TGTGCCAGCAGCAAGGGACAGGATCGCATGAACACTGAAGCTTTCTTT. Translated, it gives CASSKGQDRMNTEAFF. J is TRBJ1-1 and V is TRBV5-6, with 8 bases lining up with TRBD1. The CDR3 runs to 16 residues. Looked up from germline, CDR1 is SGHDT and CDR2 is YYEEEE. Trimming removed 4 bases from V and 0 bases from J; junction bases left unmatched: 8. Looking up the rest from reference TRBV5-6 and TRBJ1-1 gives the full variable domain: DAGVTQSPTHLIKTRGQQVTLRCSPKSGHDTVSWYQQALGQGPQFIFQYYEEEERQRGNFPDRFSGHQFPNYSSELNVNALLLGDSALYLCASSKGQDRMNTEAFFGQGTRLTVV.

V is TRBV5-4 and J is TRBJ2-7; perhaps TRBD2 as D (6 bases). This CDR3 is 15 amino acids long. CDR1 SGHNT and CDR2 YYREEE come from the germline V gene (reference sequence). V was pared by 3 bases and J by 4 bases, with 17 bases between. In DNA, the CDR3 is TGTGCCAGCAGCTACCCGGGACCCGGGGGATACGAGCAGTACTTC. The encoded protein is CASSYPGPGGYEQYF. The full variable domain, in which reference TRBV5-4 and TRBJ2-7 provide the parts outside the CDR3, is ETGVTQSPTHLIKTRGQQVTLRCSSQSGHNTVSWYQQALGQGPQFIFQYYREEENGRGNFPPRFSGLQFPNYSSELNVNALELDDSALYLCASSYPGPGGYEQYFGPGTRLTVT.

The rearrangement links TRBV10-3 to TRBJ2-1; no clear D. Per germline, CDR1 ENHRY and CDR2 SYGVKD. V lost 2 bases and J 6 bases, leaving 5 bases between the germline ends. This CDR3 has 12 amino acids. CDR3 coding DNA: TGTGCCATCAGTGAGGAGCGCAATGAGCAGTTCTTC. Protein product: CAISEERNEQFF.

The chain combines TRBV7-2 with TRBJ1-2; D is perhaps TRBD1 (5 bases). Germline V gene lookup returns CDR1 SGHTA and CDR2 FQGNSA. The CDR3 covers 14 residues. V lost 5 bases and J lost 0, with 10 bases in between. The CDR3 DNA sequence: TGTGCCAGCAGCACACCGACAGCTAACTATGGCTACACCTTC. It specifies CASSTPTANYGYTF.

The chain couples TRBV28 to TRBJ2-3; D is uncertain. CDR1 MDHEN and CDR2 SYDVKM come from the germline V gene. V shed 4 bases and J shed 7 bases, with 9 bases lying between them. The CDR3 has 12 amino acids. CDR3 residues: CASSSSSYTQYF. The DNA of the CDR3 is TGTGCCAGCAGTTCGTCTTCTTATACGCAGTATTTT.